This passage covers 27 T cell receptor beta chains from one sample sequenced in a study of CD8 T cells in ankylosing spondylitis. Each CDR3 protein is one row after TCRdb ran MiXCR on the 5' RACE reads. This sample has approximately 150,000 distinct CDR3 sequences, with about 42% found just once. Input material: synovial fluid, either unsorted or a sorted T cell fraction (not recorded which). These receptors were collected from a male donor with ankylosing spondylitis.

The CDR3 here is CASSVVAGVETQYF. In DNA form, the CDR3 reads TGTGCCAGCAGTGTGGTAGCGGGAGTAGAGACCCAGTACTTC. The chain is built from TRBV6-2 or TRBV6-3 and TRBJ2-5; 9 nucleotides line up with TRBD2. From germline, CDR1 is MNHEY and CDR2 SVGEGT. CDR3 length: 14 residues. The trim removed 5 bases at V and 4 bases at J, leaving 5 bases unmatched.

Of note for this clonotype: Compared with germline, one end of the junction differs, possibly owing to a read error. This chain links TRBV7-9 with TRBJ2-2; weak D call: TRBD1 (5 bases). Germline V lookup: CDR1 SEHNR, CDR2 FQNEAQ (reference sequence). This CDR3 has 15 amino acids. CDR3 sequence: CVSSPSTAFTGELFF. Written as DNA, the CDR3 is TGTGTCAGCAGCCCATCGACAGCTTTCACCGGGGAGCTGTTTTTT.

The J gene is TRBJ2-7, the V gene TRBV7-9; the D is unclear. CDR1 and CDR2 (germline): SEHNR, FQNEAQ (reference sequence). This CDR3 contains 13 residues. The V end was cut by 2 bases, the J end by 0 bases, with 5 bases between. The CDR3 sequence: CASSLWGSYEQYF. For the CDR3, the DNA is TGTGCCAGCAGCTTATGGGGCTCCTACGAGCAGTACTTC. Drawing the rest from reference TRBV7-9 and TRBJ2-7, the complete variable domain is DTGVSQNPRHKITKRGQNVTFRCDPISEHNRLYWYRQTLGQGPEFLTYFQNEAQLEKSRLLSDRFSAERPKGSFSTLEIQRTEQGDSAMYLCASSLWGSYEQYFGPGTRLTVT.

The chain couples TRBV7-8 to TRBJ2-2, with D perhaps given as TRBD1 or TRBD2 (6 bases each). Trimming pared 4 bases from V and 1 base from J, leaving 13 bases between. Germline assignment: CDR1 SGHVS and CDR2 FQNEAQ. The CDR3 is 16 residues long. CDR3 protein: CASSSSAGQNTGELFF. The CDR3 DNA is TGTGCCAGCAGCTCTAGCGCGGGACAGAACACCGGGGAGCTGTTTTTT. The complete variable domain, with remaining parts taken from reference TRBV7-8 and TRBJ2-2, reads GAGVSQSPRYKVAKRGQDVALRCDPISGHVSLFWYQQALGQGPEFLTYFQNEAQLDKSGLPSDRFFAERPEGSVSTLKIQRTQQEDSAVYLCASSSSAGQNTGELFFGEGSRLTVL.

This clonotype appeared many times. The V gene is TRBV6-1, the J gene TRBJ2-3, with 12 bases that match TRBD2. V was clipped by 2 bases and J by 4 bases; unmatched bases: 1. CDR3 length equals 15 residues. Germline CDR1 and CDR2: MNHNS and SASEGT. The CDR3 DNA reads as TGTGCCAGCAGTGAACTAGCGGGAGGGCCAGATACGCAGTATTTT. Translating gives CASSELAGGPDTQYF.

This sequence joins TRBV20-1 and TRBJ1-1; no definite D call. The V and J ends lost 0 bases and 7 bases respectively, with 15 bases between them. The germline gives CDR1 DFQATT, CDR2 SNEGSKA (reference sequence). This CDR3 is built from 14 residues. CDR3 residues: CSARDRVGRDEAFF. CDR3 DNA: TGCAGTGCTAGAGATCGTGTGGGAAGGGATGAAGCTTTCTTT.

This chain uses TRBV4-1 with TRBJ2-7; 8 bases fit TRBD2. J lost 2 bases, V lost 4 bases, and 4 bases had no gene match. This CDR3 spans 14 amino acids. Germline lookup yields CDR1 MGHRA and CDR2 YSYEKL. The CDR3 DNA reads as TGCGCCAGCAGCCCAGCGGGACTAGCCTACGAGCAGTACTTC. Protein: CASSPAGLAYEQYF.

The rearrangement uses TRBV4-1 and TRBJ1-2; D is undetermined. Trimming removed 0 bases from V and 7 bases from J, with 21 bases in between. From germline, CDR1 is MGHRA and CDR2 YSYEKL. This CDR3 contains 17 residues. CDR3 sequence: CASSQDWRSAGWCGYTF. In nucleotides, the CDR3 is TGCGCCAGCAGCCAAGATTGGCGGAGCGCGGGGTGGTGTGGCTACACCTTC.

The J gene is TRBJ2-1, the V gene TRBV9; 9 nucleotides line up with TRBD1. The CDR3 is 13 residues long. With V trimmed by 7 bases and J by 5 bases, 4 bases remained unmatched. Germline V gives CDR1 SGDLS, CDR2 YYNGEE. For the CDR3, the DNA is TGTGCCAGCGGGACAGGGTTAAACAATGAGCAGTTCTTC. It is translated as CASGTGLNNEQFF.

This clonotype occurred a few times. The CDR3 here is CSARVKDRESTEAFF. The DNA for the CDR3 is TGCAGTGCTAGAGTCAAGGACAGGGAGAGCACTGAAGCTTTCTTT. The V call is TRBV20-1, the J call TRBJ1-1; 8 bases fit TRBD1. Germline trimming cut 1 base from V and 4 bases from J; bases unmatched to any gene: 8. This CDR3 contains 15 residues. Germline V gene lookup returns CDR1 DFQATT and CDR2 SNEGSKA (reference sequence).

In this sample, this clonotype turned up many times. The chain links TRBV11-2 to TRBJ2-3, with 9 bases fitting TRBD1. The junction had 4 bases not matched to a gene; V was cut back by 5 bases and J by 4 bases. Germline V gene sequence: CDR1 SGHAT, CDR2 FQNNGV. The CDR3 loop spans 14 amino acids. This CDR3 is CASSGDRVPDTQYF. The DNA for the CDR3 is TGTGCCAGCAGCGGGGACAGGGTTCCAGATACGCAGTATTTT.

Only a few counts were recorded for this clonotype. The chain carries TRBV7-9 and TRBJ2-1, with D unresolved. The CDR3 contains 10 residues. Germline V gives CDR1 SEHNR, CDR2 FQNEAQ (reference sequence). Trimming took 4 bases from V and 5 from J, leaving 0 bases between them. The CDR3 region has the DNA TGTGCCAGCAGCTACAATGAGCAGTTCTTC. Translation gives CASSYNEQFF.

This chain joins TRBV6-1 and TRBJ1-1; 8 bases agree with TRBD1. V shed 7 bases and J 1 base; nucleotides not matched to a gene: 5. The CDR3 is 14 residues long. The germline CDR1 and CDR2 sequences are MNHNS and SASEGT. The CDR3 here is CASTLGQGNTEAFF. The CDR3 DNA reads TGTGCCAGCACTCTCGGACAGGGGAACACTGAAGCTTTCTTT.

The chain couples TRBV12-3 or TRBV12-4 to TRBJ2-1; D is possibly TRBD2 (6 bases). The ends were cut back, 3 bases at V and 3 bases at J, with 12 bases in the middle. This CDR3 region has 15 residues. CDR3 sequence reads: CASSLGRDDYNEQFF. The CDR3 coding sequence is TGTGCCAGCAGTTTGGGGCGGGATGACTACAATGAGCAGTTCTTC.

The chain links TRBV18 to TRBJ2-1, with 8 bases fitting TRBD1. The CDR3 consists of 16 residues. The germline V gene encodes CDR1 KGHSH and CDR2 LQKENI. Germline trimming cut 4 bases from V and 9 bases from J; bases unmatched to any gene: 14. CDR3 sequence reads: CASSRLGGQGAVEQFF. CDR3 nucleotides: TGTGCCAGCTCACGACTCGGTGGGCAGGGGGCGGTTGAGCAGTTCTTC.

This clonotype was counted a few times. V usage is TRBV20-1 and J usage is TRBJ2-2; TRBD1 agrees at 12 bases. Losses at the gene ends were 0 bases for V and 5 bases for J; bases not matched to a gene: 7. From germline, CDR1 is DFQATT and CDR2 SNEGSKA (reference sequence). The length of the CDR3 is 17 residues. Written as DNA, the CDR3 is TGCAGTGCTAGAGAAATTTGGGACAGGGGGCAGACCGGGGAGCTGTTTTTT. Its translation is CSAREIWDRGQTGELFF.

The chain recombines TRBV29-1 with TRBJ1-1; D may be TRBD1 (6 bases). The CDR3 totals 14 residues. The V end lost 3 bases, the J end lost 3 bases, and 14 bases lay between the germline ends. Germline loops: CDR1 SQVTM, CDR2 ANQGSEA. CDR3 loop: CSVELSGVDTEAFF. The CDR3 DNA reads TGCAGCGTTGAGTTATCAGGGGTCGACACTGAAGCTTTCTTT.

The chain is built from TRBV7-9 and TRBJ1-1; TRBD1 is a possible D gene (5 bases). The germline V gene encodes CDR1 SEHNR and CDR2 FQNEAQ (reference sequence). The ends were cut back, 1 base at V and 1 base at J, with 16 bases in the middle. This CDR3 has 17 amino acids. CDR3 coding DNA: TGTGCCAGCAGCTTAGGCGGCCTGTGGGGGGAGAACACTGAAGCTTTCTTT. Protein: CASSLGGLWGENTEAFF.

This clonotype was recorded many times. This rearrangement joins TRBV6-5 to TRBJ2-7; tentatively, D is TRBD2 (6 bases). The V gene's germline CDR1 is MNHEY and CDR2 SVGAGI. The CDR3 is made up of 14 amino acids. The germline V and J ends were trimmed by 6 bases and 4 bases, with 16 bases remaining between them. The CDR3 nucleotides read TGTGCCAGCAGCTACGGGGGTAGCGGATACGAGCAGTACTTC. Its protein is CASSYGGSGYEQYF.

The CDR3 nucleotides are TGTGCCAGCAGCCTAGGACTAGGCCCGAGCTCCTACAATGAGCAGTTCTTC. Translating gives CASSLGLGPSSYNEQFF. The chain joins TRBV5-4 to TRBJ2-1, with 7 bases matching TRBD2. The CDR3 length is 17 residues. Germline assignment: CDR1 SGHNT and CDR2 YYREEE (reference sequence). V lost 4 bases, J lost 0 bases, and 10 bases stayed unmatched.

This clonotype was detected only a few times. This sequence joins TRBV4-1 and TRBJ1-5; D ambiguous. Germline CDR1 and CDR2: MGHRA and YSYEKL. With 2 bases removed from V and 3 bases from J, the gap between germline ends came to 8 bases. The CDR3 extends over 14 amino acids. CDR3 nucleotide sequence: TGCGCCAGCAGCCAACGGTGGCCCAATCAGCCCCAGCATTTT. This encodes CASSQRWPNQPQHF.

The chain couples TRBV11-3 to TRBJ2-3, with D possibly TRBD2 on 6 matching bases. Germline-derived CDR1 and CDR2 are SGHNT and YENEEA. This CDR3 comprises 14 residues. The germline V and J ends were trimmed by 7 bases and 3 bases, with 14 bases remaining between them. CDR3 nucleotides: TGTGCCAGCAAAGGGACTTCGCGGACAGATACGCAGTATTTT. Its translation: CASKGTSRTDTQYF.

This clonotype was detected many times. CDR3 protein: CASSPPLGQGNTGELFF. In nucleotides, the CDR3 is TGTGCCAGCAGTCCCCCCCTGGGACAGGGGAACACCGGGGAGCTGTTTTTT. The rearrangement joins TRBV6-5 to TRBJ2-2; 9 nucleotides agree with TRBD1. Germline V gene lookup returns CDR1 MNHEY and CDR2 SVGAGI. The V segment lost 5 bases and the J segment 1 base; nucleotides outside the gene matches: 8. CDR3 size: 17 residues.

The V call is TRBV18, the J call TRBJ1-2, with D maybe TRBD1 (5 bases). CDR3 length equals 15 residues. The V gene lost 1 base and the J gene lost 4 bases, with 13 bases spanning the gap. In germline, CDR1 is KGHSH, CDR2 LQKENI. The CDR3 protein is CASSPLRDGGYGYTF. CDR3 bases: TGTGCCAGCTCACCACTTAGGGACGGGGGCTATGGCTACACCTTC.

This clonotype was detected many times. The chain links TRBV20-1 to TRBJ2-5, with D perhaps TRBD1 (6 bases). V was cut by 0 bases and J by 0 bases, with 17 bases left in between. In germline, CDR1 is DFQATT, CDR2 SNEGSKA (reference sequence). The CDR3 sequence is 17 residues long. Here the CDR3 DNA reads TGCAGTGCTAGAGACCACCTACAGGGCGAGTACCAAGAGACCCAGTACTTC. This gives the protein CSARDHLQGEYQETQYF.

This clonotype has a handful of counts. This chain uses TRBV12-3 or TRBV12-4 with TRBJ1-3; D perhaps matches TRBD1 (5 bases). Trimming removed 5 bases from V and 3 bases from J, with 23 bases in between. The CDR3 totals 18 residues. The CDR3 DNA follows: TGTGCCAGCAGTCTATACAGCACCGGGACGCAAAATGGAAACACCATATATTTT. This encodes CASSLYSTGTQNGNTIYF.

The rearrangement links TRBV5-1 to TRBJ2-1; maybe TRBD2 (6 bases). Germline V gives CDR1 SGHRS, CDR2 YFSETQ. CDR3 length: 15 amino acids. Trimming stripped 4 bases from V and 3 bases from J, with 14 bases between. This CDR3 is CASSQYGGYYNEQFF. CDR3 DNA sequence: TGCGCCAGCAGCCAGTACGGGGGATACTACAATGAGCAGTTCTTC.